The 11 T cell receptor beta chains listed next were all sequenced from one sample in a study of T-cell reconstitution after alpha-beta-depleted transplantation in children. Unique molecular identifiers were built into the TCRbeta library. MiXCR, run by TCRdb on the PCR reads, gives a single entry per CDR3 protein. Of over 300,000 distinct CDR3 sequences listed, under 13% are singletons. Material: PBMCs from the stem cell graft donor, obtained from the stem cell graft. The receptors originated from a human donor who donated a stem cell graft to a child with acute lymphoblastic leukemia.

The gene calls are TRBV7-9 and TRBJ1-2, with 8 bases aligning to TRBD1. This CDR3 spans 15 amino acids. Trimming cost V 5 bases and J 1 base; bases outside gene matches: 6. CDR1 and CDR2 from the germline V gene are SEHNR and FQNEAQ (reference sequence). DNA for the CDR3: TGTGCCAGCAGCCCCCAGACAGGGGTTAACTATGGCTACACCTTC. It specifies CASSPQTGVNYGYTF.

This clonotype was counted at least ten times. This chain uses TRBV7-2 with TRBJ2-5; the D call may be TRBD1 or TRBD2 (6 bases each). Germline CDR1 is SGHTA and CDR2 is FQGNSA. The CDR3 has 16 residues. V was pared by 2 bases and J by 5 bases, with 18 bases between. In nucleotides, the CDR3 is TGTGCCAGCAGCTTATTGCACTACCAAGGGGGGGAGACCCAGTACTTC. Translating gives CASSLLHYQGGETQYF.

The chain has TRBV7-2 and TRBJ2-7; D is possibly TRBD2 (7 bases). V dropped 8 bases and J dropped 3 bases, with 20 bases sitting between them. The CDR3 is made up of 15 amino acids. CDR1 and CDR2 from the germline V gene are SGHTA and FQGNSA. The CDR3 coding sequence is TGTGCCAGCGCTCCCGGGGGGCGCACAGGCTACGAGCAGTACTTC. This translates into CASAPGGRTGYEQYF.

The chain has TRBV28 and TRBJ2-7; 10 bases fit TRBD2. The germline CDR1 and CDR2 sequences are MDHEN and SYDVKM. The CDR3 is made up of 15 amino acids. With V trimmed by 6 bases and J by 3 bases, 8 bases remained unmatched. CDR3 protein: CASSFASGGYYEQYF. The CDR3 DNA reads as TGTGCCAGCAGCTTCGCTAGCGGGGGTTACTACGAGCAGTACTTC. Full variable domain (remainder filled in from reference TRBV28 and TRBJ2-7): DVKVTQSSRYLVKRTGEKVFLECVQDMDHENMFWYRQDPGLGLRLIYFSYDVKMKEKGDIPEGYSVSREKKERFSLILESASTNQTSMYLCASSFASGGYYEQYFGPGTRLTVT.

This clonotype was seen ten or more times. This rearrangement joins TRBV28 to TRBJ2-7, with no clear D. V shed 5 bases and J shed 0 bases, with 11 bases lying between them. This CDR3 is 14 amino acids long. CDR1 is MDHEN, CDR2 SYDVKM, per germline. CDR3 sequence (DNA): TGTGCCAGCAGTGGTATATCCCTCTCCTACGAGCAGTACTTC. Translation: CASSGISLSYEQYF.

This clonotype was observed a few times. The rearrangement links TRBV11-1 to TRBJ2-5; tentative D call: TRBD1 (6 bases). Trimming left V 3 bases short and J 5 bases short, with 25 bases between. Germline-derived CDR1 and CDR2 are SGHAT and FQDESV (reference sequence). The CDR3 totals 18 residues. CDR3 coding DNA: TGTGCCAGCAGCTTCCCACCGTGGGGGCCTCGAACCGGGGAGACCCAGTACTTC. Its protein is CASSFPPWGPRTGETQYF. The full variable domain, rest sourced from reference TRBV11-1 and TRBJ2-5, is EAEVAQSPRYKITEKSQAVAFWCDPISGHATLYWYRQILGQGPELLVQFQDESVVDDSQLPKDRFSAERLKGVDSTLKIQPAELGDSAMYLCASSFPPWGPRTGETQYFGPGTRLLVL.

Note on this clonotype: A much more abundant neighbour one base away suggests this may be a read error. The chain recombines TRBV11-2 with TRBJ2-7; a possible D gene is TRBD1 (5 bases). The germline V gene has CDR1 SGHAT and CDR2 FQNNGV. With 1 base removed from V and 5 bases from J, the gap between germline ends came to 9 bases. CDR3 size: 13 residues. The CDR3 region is CASSLAGFDEQYF. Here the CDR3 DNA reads TGTGCCAGCAGCTTAGCAGGGTTCGACGAGCAGTACTTC.

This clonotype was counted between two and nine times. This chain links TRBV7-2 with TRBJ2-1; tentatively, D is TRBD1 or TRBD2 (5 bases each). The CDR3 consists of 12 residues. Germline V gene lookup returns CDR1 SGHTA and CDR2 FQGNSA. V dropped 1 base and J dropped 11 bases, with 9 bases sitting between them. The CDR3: CASSLGPGQQFF. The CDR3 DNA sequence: TGTGCCAGCAGCTTAGGCCCGGGACAGCAGTTCTTC.

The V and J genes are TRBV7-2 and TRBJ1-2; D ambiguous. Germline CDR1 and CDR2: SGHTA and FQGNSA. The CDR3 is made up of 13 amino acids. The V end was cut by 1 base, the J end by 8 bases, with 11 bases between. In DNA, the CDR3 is TGTGCCAGCAGCTTAGGGACGAGTTCGGGCTACACCTTC. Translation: CASSLGTSSGYTF.

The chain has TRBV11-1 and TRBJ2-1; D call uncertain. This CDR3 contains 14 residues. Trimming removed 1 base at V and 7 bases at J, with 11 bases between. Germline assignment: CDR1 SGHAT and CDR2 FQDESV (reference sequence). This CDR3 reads CASSLGVFVNEQFF. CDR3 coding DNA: TGTGCCAGCAGCTTAGGAGTCTTTGTAAATGAGCAGTTCTTC.

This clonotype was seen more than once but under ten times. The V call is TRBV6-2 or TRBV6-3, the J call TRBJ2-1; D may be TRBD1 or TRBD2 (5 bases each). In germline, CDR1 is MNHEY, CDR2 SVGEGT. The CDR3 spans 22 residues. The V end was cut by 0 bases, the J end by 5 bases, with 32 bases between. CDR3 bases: TGTGCCAGCAGTTACTCCGCTCAACTCGTGAACACCGGGGCCCACTGGGACAATGAGCAGTTCTTC. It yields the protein CASSYSAQLVNTGAHWDNEQFF.